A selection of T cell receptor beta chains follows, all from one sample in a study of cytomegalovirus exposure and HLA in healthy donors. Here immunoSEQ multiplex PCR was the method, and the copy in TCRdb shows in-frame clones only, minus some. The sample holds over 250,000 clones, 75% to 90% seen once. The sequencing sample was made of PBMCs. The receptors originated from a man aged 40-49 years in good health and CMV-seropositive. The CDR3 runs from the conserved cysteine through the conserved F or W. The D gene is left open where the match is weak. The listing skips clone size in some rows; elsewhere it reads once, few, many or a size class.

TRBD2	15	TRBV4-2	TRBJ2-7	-	CASSPPGLAGGEQYF	TGTGCCAGCAGCCCGCCGGGACTAGCGGGAGGGGAGCAGTACTTC
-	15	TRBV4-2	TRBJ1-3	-	CASSQLGAAGNTIYF	TGTGCCAGCAGCCAATTAGGGGCTGCTGGAAACACCATATATTTT
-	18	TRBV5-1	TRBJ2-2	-	CASSRQQGGPFNTGELFF	TGCGCCAGCAGCAGGCAACAAGGAGGCCCATTTAACACCGGGGAGCTGTTTTTT
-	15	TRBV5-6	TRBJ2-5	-	CASSGELGEEETQYF	TGTGCCAGCAGCGGGGAACTAGGGGAGGAGGAGACCCAGTACTTC
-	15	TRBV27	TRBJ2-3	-	CASSLLSFSTDTQYF	TGTGCCAGCAGTTTATTGAGCTTCAGCACAGATACGCAGTATTTT
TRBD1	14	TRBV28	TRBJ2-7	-	CASTPGQVPYEQYF	TGTGCCAGCACCCCAGGACAGGTACCCTACGAGCAGTACTTC
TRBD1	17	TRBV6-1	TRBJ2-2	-	CASSEDRDRGRTGELFF	TGTGCCAGCAGTGAAGACCGGGACAGGGGGCGTACCGGGGAGCTGTTTTTT
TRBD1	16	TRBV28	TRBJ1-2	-	CASSSYYRGTNYGYTF	TGTGCCAGCAGTTCCTATTACAGGGGAACGAACTATGGCTACACCTTC
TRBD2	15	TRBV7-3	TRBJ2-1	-	CASRLSGSEDNEQFF	TGTGCCAGCAGGCTTAGCGGGAGTGAGGACAATGAGCAGTTCTTC
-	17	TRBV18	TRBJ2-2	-	CASSPTGAGVGTGELFF	TGTGCCAGCTCACCAACCGGAGCAGGGGTTGGAACCGGGGAGCTGTTTTTT
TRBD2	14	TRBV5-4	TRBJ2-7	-	CAGEQAGGPHEQYF	TGTGCCGGCGAACAAGCGGGAGGGCCCCACGAGCAGTACTTC
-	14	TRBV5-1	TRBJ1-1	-	CASSSIQENTEAFF	TGCGCCAGCAGCTCTATTCAGGAGAACACTGAAGCTTTCTTT
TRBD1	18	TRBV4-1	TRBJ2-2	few	CASSQTVRTGGRTGELFF	TGCGCCAGCAGCCAAACCGTTCGGACAGGGGGCAGGACCGGGGAGCTGTTTTTT
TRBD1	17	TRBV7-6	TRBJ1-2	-	CASSLARTGGDYYGYTF	TGTGCCAGCAGCTTAGCTCGGACAGGGGGCGATTACTATGGCTACACCTTC
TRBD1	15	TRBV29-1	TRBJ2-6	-	CSVEGQGAGANVLTF	TGCAGCGTAGAAGGACAGGGGGCCGGGGCCAACGTCCTGACTTTC
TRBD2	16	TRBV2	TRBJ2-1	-	CASSGVAGAVYNEQFF	TGTGCCAGCAGTGGGGTAGCGGGAGCTGTCTACAATGAGCAGTTCTTC
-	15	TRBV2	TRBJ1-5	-	CASSRDNYSNQPQHF	TGTGCCAGCAGTCGGGACAATTATAGCAATCAGCCCCAGCATTTT
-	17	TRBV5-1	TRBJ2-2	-	CASSWTGTGSNTGELFF	TGCGCCAGCAGCTGGACCGGGACTGGTTCGAACACCGGGGAGCTGTTTTTT
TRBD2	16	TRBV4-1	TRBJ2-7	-	CASSQGEREGRRQQYF	TGCGCCAGCAGCCAAGGAGAGCGGGAGGGCCGACGCCAGCAGTACTTC
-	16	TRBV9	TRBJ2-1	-	CASSVTLRGSYNEQFF	TGTGCCAGCAGCGTAACTCTCCGGGGCTCCTACAATGAGCAGTTCTTC
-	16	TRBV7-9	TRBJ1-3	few	CASSSSGSQDGNTIYF	TGTGCCAGCAGCTCCTCCGGGTCCCAAGATGGAAACACCATATATTTT
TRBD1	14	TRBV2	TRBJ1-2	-	CASKAAGGGYGYTF	TGTGCCAGCAAGGCGGCAGGGGGCGGCTATGGCTACACCTTC
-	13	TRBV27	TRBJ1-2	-	CASSPWGGYGYTF	TGTGCCAGCAGTCCCTGGGGAGGATATGGCTACACCTTC
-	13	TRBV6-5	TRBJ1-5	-	CASSPRKRQPQHF	TGTGCCAGCAGTCCCCGGAAGAGGCAGCCCCAGCATTTT
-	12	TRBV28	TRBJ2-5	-	CASSSGSASYYF	TGTGCCAGCAGTTCGGGTTCGGCTAGCTACTACTTC